The clone carrying this T cell receptor beta chain was counted a few times. Its matching antigen is unknown. This sample stems from a study of spatial heterogeneity in lung cancer. Findings and limits, study-wide: The appearance of ubiquitous expanded tumor TCRs in blood was greater at resection than follow-up.

A single record per CDR3 protein comes from TCRdb applying MiXCR to the 5' RACE reads. The sample consists of under 40,000 distinct CDR3 sequences, approximately 5.5% of them appearing once. The CDR3 loop spans 17 amino acids. After removal of 5 bases from V and 0 bases from J, the junction contained 13 bases not matched to a gene. Per germline, CDR1 MNHEY and CDR2 SVGAGI. Documented time point: sample taken at primary tumor resection. Sequences were derived from PBMCs, sampled at surgery. The origin of this receptor is a female donor with early-stage non-small cell lung cancer. The V gene is TRBV6-5, the J gene TRBJ2-7; 7 positions agree with TRBD2. CDR3 in amino acids: CASSPLSRRGSSYEQYF. The CDR3 region has the DNA TGTGCCAGCAGTCCTCTTTCCAGGCGGGGGTCCTCCTACGAGCAGTACTTC.